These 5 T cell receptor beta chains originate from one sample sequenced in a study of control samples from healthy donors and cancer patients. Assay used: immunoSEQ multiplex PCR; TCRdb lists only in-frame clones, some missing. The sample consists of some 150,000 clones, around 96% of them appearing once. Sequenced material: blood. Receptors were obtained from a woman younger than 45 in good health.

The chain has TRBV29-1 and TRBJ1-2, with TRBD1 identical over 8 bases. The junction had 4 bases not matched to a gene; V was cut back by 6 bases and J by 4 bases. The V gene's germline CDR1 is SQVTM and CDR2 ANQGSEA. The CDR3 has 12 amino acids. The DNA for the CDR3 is TGCAGCGTGGGACAGGTTGGCTATGGCTACACCTTC. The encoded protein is CSVGQVGYGYTF.

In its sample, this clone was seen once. As DNA, the CDR3 is TGTGCCAGCAGTTATTCAGGAACCACTCAGGGCTCCTATAATTCACCCCTCCACTTT. This translates into CASSYSGTTQGSYNSPLHF. This chain connects TRBV6-2 or TRBV6-3 to TRBJ1-6, with D possibly being TRBD1 (5 bases). This CDR3 has 19 residues. V was cut by 3 bases and J by 0 bases, with 18 bases left in between. CDR1 MNHEY and CDR2 SVGEGT come from the germline V gene.

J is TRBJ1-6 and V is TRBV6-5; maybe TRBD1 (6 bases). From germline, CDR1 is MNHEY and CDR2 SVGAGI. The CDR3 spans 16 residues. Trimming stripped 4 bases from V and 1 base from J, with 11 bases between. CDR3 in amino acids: CASSFTGISYNSPLHF. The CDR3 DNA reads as TGTGCCAGCAGTTTTACAGGGATTTCCTATAATTCACCCCTCCACTTT.

The CDR3 region has the DNA TGTGCCAGCAGTTTTGAGGACAGGGCACGGAATCAGCCCCAGCATTTT. Protein product: CASSFEDRARNQPQHF. The chain uses TRBV28 and TRBJ1-5; 8 bases map to TRBD1. Looked up from germline, CDR1 is MDHEN and CDR2 is SYDVKM. Trimming at V came to 3 bases and at J to 4 bases, leaving 8 bases not matched to a gene. This CDR3 has 16 amino acids. Supplemented by reference TRBV28 and TRBJ1-5, the full variable domain reads DVKVTQSSRYLVKRTGEKVFLECVQDMDHENMFWYRQDPGLGLRLIYFSYDVKMKEKGDIPEGYSVSREKKERFSLILESASTNQTSMYLCASSFEDRARNQPQHFGDGTRLSIL.

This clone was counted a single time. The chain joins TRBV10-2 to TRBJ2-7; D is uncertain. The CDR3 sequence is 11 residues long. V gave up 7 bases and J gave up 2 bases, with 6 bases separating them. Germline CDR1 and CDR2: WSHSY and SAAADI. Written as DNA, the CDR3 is TGCGCCAGCACCAACACCTACGAGCAGTACTTC. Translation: CASTNTYEQYF.